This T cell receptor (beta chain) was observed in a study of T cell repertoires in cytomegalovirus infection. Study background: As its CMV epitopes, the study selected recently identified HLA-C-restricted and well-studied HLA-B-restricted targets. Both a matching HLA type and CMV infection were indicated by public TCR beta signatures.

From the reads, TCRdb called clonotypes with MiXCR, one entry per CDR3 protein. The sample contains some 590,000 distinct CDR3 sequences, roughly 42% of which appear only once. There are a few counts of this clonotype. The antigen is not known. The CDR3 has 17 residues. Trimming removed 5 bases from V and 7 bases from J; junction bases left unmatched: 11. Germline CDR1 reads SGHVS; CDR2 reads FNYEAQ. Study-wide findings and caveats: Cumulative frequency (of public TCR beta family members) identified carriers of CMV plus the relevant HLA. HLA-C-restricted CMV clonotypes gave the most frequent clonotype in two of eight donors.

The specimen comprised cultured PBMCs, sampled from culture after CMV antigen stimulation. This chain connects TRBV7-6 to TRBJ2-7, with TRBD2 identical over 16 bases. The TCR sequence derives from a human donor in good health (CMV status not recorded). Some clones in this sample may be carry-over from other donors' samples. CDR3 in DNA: TGTGCCAGCAGCCCCCAGCCGGGACTAGCGGGGGGGATGGAGCAGTACTTC. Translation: CASSPQPGLAGGMEQYF.